A single sample gave rise to the 6 T cell receptor beta chains below, sequenced in a study of T cell repertoires in cytomegalovirus infection. TCRdb re-called the reads through MiXCR, storing one row per CDR3 protein. The profile shows more than 150,000 distinct CDR3 sequences, about 21% of them singletons. The material sequenced was PBMCs. The origin of the receptors is a human donor in good health (CMV status not recorded). Some clones in this sample may be carry-over from other donors' samples.

V and J are TRBV29-1 and TRBJ2-3; TRBD2 matches 8 bases. The CDR3 covers 15 residues. The V gene end was trimmed by 1 base and the J gene end by 2 bases; junction bases not matched to a gene: 5. In germline, CDR1 is SQVTM, CDR2 ANQGSEA. CDR3 amino acids: CSVEGASGYTDTQYF. CDR3 nucleotide sequence: TGCAGCGTTGAAGGGGCTAGCGGGTACACAGATACGCAGTATTTT.

The chain recombines TRBV20-1 with TRBJ2-5; D is perhaps TRBD1 (6 bases). V was clipped by 6 bases and J by 1 base, with 12 bases between them. CDR3 length equals 13 residues. Germline CDR1 reads DFQATT; CDR2 reads SNEGSKA (reference sequence). CDR3 protein: CSAVRTAQETQYF. CDR3 sequence (DNA): TGCAGTGCAGTTCGGACAGCCCAAGAGACCCAGTACTTC.

This clonotype was detected ten times or more. The V and J genes are TRBV7-2 and TRBJ2-3, with 10 nucleotides matching TRBD2. Germline loops: CDR1 SGHTA, CDR2 FQGNSA. Trimming cost V 1 base and J 5 bases; bases outside gene matches: 12. This CDR3 comprises 18 residues. Here the CDR3 reads CASSLDRPLAGARDTQYF. CDR3 bases: TGTGCCAGCAGCTTAGACCGGCCTCTAGCGGGAGCTAGAGATACGCAGTATTTT.

This clonotype was observed a handful of times. The J gene is TRBJ2-7, the V gene TRBV20-1; D might be TRBD1 (5 bases). The V gene's germline CDR1 is DFQATT and CDR2 SNEGSKA (reference sequence). V lost 2 bases and J 3 bases, leaving 11 bases between the germline ends. The CDR3 totals 13 residues. The CDR3 sequence is CSARTQARYEQYF. The CDR3 DNA reads TGCAGTGCTAGAACACAGGCCCGCTACGAGCAGTACTTC.

This clonotype was seen only a few times. The chain joins TRBV7-2 to TRBJ2-1; 8 bases align to TRBD2. CDR1 SGHTA and CDR2 FQGNSA come from the germline V gene. Germline trimming cut 5 bases from V and 0 bases from J; bases unmatched to any gene: 9. The CDR3 length is 17 residues. For the CDR3, the DNA is TGTGCCAGCAGCCCCGGAGGACGGGGGGGCTCCTACAATGAGCAGTTCTTC. This translates into CASSPGGRGGSYNEQFF.

Only a few counts were recorded for this clonotype. The chain combines TRBV28 with TRBJ2-1; 9 bases line up with TRBD2. Germline CDR1 MDHEN, CDR2 SYDVKM. This CDR3 spans 16 amino acids. After removal of 5 bases from V and 4 bases from J, the junction contained 9 bases not matched to a gene. The CDR3 loop is CASSPSSSGIYNEQFF. CDR3 coding DNA: TGTGCCAGCAGTCCCTCATCTAGCGGGATATACAATGAGCAGTTCTTC.